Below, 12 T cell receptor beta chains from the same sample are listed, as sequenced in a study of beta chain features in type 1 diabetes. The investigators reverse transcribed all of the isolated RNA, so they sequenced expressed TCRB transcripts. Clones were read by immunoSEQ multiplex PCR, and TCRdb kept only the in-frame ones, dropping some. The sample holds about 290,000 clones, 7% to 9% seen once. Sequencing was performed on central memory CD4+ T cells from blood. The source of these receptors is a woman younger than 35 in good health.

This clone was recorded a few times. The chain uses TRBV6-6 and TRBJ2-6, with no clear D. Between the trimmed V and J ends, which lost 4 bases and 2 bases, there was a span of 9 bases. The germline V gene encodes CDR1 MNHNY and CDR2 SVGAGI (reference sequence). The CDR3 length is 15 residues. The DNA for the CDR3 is TGTGCCAGCAGTTGGACCCTAACTGGGGCCAACGTCCTGACTTTC. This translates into CASSWTLTGANVLTF.

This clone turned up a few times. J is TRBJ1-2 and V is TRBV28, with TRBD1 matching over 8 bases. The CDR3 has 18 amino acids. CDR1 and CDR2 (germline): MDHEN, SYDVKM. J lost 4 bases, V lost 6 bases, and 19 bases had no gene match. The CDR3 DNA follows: TGTGCCAGCAGCACGACAGGGGCCGAGGGGCATCTTGCCTATGGCTACACCTTC. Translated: CASSTTGAEGHLAYGYTF.

As DNA, the CDR3 is TGTGCCAGCAGCTTAGGCGGGAGAAACACCGGGGAGCTGTTTTTT. This encodes CASSLGGRNTGELFF. The chain couples TRBV7-3 to TRBJ2-2, with TRBD2 identical over 7 bases. This CDR3 has 15 residues. V lost 2 bases to trimming and J lost 2 bases; unmatched junction nucleotides: 2. Germline CDR1 SGHTA, CDR2 FQGTGA.

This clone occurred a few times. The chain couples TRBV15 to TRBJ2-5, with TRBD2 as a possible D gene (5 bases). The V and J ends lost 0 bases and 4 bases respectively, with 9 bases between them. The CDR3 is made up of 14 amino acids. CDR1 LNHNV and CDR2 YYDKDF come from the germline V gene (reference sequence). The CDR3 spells CATSRDSGRETQYF. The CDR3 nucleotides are TGTGCCACCAGCAGAGACAGCGGCCGAGAGACCCAGTACTTC.

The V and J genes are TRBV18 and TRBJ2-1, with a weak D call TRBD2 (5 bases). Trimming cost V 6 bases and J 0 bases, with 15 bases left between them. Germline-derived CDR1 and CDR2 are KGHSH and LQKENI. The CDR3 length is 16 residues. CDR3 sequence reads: CASSLEGGSSYNEQFF. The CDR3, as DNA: TGTGCCAGCTCCCTCGAGGGTGGGAGCTCCTACAATGAGCAGTTCTTC.

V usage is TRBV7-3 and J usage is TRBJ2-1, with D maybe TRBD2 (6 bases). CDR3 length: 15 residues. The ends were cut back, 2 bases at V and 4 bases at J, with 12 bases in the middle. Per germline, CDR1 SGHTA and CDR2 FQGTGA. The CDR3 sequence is CASSLQGLEYNEQFF. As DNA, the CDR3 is TGTGCCAGCAGCTTACAGGGACTTGAGTACAATGAGCAGTTCTTC.

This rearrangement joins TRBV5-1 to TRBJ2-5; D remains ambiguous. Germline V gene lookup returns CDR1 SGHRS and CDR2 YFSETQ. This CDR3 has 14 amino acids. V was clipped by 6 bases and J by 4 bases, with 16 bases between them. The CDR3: CASTRPVAVETQYF. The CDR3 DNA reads TGCGCCAGCACCCGCCCGGTGGCAGTAGAGACCCAGTACTTC.

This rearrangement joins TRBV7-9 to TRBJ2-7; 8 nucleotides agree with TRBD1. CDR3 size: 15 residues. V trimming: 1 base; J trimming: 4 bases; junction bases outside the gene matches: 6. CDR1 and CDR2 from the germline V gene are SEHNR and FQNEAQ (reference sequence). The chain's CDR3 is CASSLEQGARYEQYF. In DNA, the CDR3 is TGTGCCAGCAGCTTAGAGCAGGGGGCTCGGTACGAGCAGTACTTC. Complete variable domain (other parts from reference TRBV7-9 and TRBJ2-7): DTGVSQNPRHKITKRGQNVTFRCDPISEHNRLYWYRQTLGQGPEFLTYFQNEAQLEKSRLLSDRFSAERPKGSFSTLEIQRTEQGDSAMYLCASSLEQGARYEQYFGPGTRLTVT.

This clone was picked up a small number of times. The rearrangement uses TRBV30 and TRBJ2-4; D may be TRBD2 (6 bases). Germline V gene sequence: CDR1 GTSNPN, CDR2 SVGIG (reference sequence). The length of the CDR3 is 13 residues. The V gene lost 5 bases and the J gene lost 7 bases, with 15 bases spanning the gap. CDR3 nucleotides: TGTGCCTGGGGCCCCGGAGGGAGGAACATTCAGTACTTC. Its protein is CAWGPGGRNIQYF.

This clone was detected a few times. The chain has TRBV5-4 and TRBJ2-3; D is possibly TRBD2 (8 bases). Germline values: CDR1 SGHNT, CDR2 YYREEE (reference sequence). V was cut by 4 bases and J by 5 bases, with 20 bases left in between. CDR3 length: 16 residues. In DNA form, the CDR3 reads TGTGCCAGCAGCCCGGGAGGGACAGCACGTCGAGATACGCAGTATTTT. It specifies CASSPGGTARRDTQYF.

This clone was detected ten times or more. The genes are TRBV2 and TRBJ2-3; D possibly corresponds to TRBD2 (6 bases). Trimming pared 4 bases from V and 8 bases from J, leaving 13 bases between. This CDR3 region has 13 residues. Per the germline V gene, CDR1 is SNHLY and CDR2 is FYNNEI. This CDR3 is CASSVTGVGTQYF. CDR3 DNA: TGTGCCAGCAGTGTGACGGGGGTGGGTACGCAGTATTTT.

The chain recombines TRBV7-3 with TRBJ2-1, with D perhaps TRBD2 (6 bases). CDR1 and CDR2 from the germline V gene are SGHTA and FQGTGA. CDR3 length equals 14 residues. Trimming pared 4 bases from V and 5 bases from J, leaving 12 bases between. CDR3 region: CASSSLGLHNEQFF. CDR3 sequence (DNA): TGTGCCAGCAGCTCCCTGGGACTTCACAATGAGCAGTTCTTC.